The clone carrying this T cell receptor (beta chain) was seen ten or more times. The antigen is undetermined. Trimming took 7 bases from V and 3 from J, leaving 15 bases between them. The CDR3 extends over 15 amino acids. Germline CDR1 is LGHNA and CDR2 is YSLEER. TCRdb re-derived calls from the 5' RACE reads in MiXCR, one entry per CDR3 protein. This repertoire shows roughly 350,000 distinct CDR3 sequences, approximately 13% found once; its top ten account for 22%. This record comes from a study of T-cell memory formation after mild COVID-19. Study background: Largely, the TCR clusters proved donor specific.

Broader study findings: The appearance of some responding clones in pre-infection memory suggested that cross-reactive memory joined.

Input material: PBMCs or a T cell subset sorted from them (not recorded which). The sequence derives from a man aged 18 to 30 who had mild COVID-19 (a few samples of this study predate the infection). Cell type and time point are not known. This rearrangement joins TRBV4-3 to TRBJ2-2; D may be TRBD1 (5 bases). The CDR3 nucleotides read TGCGCCAGCAAGAAACAACAGGCGCACACCGGGGAGCTGTTTTTT. This codes for CASKKQQAHTGELFF.